This T cell receptor (beta chain) was identified during a study of T cell repertoires in ileal Crohn's disease. V shed 2 bases and J 3 bases; nucleotides not matched to a gene: 11. This CDR3 contains 17 residues. Germline loops: CDR1 SGHNT, CDR2 YYREEE (reference sequence). Roughly 0.55 micrograms of biopsy DNA per sample underwent TCRB immunosequencing. The data were produced by immunoSEQ multiplex PCR, yet TCRdb's version contains in-frame clones alone and is incomplete. The table shows about 15,000 clones, with 80% to 90% occurring only once. The sample comprised ileal tissue. The rearrangement uses TRBV5-4 and TRBJ2-3; 8 nucleotides agree with TRBD2. This clonotype was obtained from an adult with Crohn's disease. CDR3 sequence (DNA): TGTGCCAGCAGCTTCTCCTTAGCGGGAACGGGGACAGATACGCAGTATTTT. Its protein product is CASSFSLAGTGTDTQYF. Looking up the rest from reference TRBV5-4 and TRBJ2-3 gives the full variable domain: ETGVTQSPTHLIKTRGQQVTLRCSSQSGHNTVSWYQQALGQGPQFIFQYYREEENGRGNFPPRFSGLQFPNYSSELNVNALELDDSALYLCASSFSLAGTGTDTQYFGPGTRLTVL.